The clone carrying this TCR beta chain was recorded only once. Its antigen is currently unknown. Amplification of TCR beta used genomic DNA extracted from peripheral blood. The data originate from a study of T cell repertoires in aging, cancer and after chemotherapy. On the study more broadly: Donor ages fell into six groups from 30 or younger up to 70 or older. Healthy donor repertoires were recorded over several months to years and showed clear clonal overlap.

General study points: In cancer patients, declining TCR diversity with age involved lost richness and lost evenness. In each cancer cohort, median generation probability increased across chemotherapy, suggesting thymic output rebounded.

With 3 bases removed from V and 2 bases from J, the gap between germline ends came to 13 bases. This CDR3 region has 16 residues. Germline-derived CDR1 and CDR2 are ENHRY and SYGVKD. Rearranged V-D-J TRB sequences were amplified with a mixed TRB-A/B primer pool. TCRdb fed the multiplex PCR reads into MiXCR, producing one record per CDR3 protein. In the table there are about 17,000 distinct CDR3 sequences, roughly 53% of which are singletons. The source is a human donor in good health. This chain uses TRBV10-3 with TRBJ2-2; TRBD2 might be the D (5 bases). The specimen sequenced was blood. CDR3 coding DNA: TGTGCCATCAGTGAAGAACTAGAGGCAAACACCGGGGAGCTGTTTTTT. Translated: CAISEELEANTGELFF.